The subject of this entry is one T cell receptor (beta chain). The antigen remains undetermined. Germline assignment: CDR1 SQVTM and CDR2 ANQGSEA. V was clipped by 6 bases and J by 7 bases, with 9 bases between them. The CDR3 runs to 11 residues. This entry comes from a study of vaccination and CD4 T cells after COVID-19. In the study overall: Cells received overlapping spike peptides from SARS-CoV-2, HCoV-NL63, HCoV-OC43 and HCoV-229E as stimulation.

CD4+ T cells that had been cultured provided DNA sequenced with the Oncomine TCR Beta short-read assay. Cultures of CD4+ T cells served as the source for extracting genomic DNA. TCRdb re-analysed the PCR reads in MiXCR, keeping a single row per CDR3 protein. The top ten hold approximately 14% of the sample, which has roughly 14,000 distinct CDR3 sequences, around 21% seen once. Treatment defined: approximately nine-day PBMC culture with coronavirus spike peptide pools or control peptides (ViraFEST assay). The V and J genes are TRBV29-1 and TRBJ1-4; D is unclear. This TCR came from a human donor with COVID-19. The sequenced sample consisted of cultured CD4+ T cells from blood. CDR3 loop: CSVRGGEKLFF. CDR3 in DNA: TGCAGCGTACGTGGTGGTGAAAAACTGTTTTTT. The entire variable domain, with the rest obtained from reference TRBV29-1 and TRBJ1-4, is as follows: SAVISQKPSRDICQRGTSLTIQCQVDSQVTMMFWYRQQPGQSLTLIATANQGSEATYESGFVIDKFPISRPNLTFSTLTVSNMSPEDSSIYLCSVRGGEKLFFGSGTQLSVL.